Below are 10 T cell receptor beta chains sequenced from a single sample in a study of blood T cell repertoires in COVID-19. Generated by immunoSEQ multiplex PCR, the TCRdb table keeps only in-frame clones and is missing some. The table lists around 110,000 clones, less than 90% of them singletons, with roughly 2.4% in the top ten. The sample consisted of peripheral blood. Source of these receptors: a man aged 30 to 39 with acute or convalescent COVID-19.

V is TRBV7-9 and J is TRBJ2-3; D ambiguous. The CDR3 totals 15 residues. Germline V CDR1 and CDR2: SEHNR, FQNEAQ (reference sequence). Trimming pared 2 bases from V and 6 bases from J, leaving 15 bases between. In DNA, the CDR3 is TGTGCCAGCAGCTTATCCGACTTCCCTGGGGATACGCAGTATTTT. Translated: CASSLSDFPGDTQYF.

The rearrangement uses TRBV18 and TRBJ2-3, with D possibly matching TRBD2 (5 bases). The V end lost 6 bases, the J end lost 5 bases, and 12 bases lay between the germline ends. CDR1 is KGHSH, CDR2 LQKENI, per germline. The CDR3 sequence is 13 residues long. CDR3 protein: CASSETGIDTQYF. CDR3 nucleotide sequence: TGTGCCAGCTCGGAAACGGGGATAGATACGCAGTATTTT.

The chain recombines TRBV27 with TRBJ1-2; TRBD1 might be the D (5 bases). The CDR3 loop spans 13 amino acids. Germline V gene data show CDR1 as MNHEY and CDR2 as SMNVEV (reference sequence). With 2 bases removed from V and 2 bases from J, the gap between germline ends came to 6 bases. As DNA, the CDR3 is TGTGCCAGCAGTTTAGGGGGGAACTATGGCTACACCTTC. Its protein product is CASSLGGNYGYTF.

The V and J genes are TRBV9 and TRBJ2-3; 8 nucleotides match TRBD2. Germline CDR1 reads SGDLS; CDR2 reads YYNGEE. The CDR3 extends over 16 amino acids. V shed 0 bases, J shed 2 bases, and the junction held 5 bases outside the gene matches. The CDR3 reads CASSVGQRGSTDTQYF. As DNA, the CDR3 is TGTGCCAGCAGCGTAGGCCAGCGGGGGTCCACAGATACGCAGTATTTT.

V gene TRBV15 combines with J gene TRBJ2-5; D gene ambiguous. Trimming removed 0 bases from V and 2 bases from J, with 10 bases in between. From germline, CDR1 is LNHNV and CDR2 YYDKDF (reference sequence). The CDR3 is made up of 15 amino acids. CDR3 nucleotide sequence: TGTGCCACCAGCAGAGAAAGTCATAGACAAGAGACCCAGTACTTC. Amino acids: CATSRESHRQETQYF.

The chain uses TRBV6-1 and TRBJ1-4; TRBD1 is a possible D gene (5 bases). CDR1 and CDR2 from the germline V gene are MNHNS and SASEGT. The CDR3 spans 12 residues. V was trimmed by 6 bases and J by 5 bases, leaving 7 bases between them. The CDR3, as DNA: TGTGCCAGCAGGGGGCGGAATGAAAAACTGTTTTTT. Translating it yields CASRGRNEKLFF.

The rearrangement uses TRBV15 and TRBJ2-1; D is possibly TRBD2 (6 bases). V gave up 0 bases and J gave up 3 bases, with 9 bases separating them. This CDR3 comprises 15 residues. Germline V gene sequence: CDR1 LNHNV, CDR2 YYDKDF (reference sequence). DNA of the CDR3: TGTGCCACCAGCAGAGATGGCGGGGACTACAATGAGCAGTTCTTC. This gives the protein CATSRDGGDYNEQFF.

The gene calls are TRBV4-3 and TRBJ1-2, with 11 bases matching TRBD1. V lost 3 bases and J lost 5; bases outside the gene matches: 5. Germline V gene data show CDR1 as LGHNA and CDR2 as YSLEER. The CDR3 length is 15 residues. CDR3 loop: CASSQGTGGGYGYTF. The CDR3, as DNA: TGCGCCAGCAGCCAGGGGACAGGGGGGGGGTATGGCTACACCTTC.

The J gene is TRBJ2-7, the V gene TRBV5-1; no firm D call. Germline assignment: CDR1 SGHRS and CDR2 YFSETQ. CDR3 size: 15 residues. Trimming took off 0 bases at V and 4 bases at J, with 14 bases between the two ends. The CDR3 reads CASSLENLADYEQYF. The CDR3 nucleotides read TGCGCCAGCAGCTTGGAAAACCTGGCCGATTACGAGCAGTACTTC.

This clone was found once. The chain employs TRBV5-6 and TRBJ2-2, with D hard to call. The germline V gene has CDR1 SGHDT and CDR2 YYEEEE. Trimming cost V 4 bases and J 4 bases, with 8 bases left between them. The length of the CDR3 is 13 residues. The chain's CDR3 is CASSRYSTGELFF. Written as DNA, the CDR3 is TGTGCCAGCAGCAGGTACAGCACCGGGGAGCTGTTTTTT.